The rows below give T cell receptor beta chains drawn from one sample of a study of T cells after yellow fever vaccination. A single record per CDR3 protein comes from TCRdb applying MiXCR to the 5' RACE reads. The sample shows hundreds of thousands of distinct CDR3 sequences, 18% of them seen only once. The sequencing here drew on PBMCs, taken before the yellow fever booster vaccination. These receptor sequences come from a man aged 18 to 35 who received the YFV17D yellow fever vaccine. CDR3s include the opening cysteine and the closing phenylalanine or tryptophan. The D gene is left open where the match is weak. Rows give clone size only sometimes, using once, few, many, or a class for an expanded clone.

V,J,D,size,CDR3,DNA
TRBV5-1,TRBJ2-5,TRBD1,.,CASSLGDRGKETQYF,TGCGCCAGCAGCTTGGGGGACAGGGGAAAAGAGACCCAGTACTTC
TRBV11-2,TRBJ2-7,.,.,CASRKRAGLYEQYF,TGTGCCAGCAGGAAACGAGCGGGCCTCTACGAGCAGTACTTC
TRBV7-2,TRBJ2-2,.,.,CASSLGRRAYTGELFF,TGTGCCAGCAGCTTAGGGAGGCGGGCTTACACCGGGGAGCTGTTTTTT
TRBV20-1,TRBJ1-4,.,few,CSANGRNEKLFF,TGCAGTGCCAACGGACGGAATGAAAAACTGTTTTTT
TRBV12-3/TRBV12-4,TRBJ1-1,.,.,CASSPHMGTEAFF,TGTGCCAGCAGTCCCCATATGGGGACTGAAGCTTTCTTT
TRBV5-1,TRBJ2-3,.,.,CASRQEPNQADTQYF,TGCGCCAGCAGACAAGAACCTAATCAGGCAGATACGCAGTATTTT
TRBV7-2,TRBJ2-5,TRBD1,few,CASSLGQPPETQYF,TGTGCCAGCAGCTTGGGACAGCCCCCAGAGACCCAGTACTTC
TRBV10-3,TRBJ1-5,.,.,CAITGDPAQPQHF,TGTGCCATCACCGGGGATCCCGCCCAGCCCCAGCATTTT
TRBV4-1,TRBJ2-3,TRBD2,few,CASSQDLAGANTQYF,TGCGCCAGCAGCCAAGACCTAGCGGGTGCGAATACGCAGTATTTT
TRBV5-5,TRBJ2-4,.,few,CASSLVKGTGIQYF,TGTGCCAGCAGCTTGGTCAAGGGGACGGGCATTCAGTACTTC
TRBV6-2/TRBV6-3,TRBJ1-2,TRBD1,many,CASSPKETGHYGYTF,TGTGCCAGCAGTCCGAAGGAGACAGGGCACTATGGCTACACCTTC
TRBV5-5,TRBJ2-6,.,.,CASSLGEYSGANVLTF,TGTGCCAGCAGCCTAGGGGAGTACTCTGGGGCCAACGTCCTGACTTTC
TRBV6-5,TRBJ1-5,TRBD1,.,CASSYGQGGQPQHF,TGTGCCAGCAGTTATGGACAGGGTGGTCAGCCCCAGCATTTT
TRBV27,TRBJ2-1,.,many,CASRRYDEQFF,TGTGCCAGCCGAAGGTACGATGAGCAGTTCTTC
TRBV7-3,TRBJ1-1,.,.,CASSLRGGGYTEAFF,TGTGCCAGTAGCCTCCGGGGGGGCGGTTACACTGAAGCTTTCTTT